This record covers a single TCR beta chain. This CDR3 spans 16 amino acids. The germline gives CDR1 LNHNV, CDR2 YYDKDF (reference sequence). With 3 bases clipped from V and 4 bases from J, the junction kept 11 bases outside the gene matches. These data originate in a study of T cell changes during pregnancy in multiple sclerosis. Sequencing used immunoSEQ multiplex PCR; TCRdb keeps in-frame clones, though not all of them. The sample has around 100,000 clones; approximately 90% are singletons. The sequence came from a female donor with multiple sclerosis, enrolled in a pregnancy study. Source: peripheral blood, taken after pregnancy. The chain has TRBV15 and TRBJ1-1; the match to TRBD1 covers 7 bases. The CDR3 here is CATSRVTGRGSTEAFF. The CDR3, as DNA: TGTGCCACCAGCAGGGTGACAGGGCGTGGTAGCACTGAAGCTTTCTTT.